The TCR beta chain described here comes from a study of blood T cells in healthy people across ages. A sample-barcoded 5' primer and a J-beta primer mix were used in a second PCR of about 6 to 12 cycles. Researchers report that a template-switch adaptor with 12 random nucleotides tagged each cDNA molecule. TCRdb fed the 5' RACE reads into MiXCR, producing one record per CDR3 protein. Of roughly 700,000 distinct CDR3 sequences detected, more than 40% appear once; the ten largest clones hold around 32%. CDR3 size: 17 residues. CDR1 SEHNR and CDR2 FQNEAQ come from the germline V gene (reference sequence). The V and J ends lost 4 bases and 3 bases respectively, with 21 bases between them. This clonotype was seen more than once but under ten times.

The rearrangement uses TRBV7-9 and TRBJ1-2, with unresolved D. Sequenced input: blood. This TCR was sampled from a woman aged 55-69 years in good health. The CDR3 DNA reads TGTGCCAGCAGCTCTTTTCGGGCTCTAGGTCCTGACTATGGCTACACCTTC. Protein: CASSSFRALGPDYGYTF. Looking up the rest from reference TRBV7-9 and TRBJ1-2 gives the full variable domain: DTGVSQNPRHKITKRGQNVTFRCDPISEHNRLYWYRQTLGQGPEFLTYFQNEAQLEKSRLLSDRFSAERPKGSFSTLEIQRTEQGDSAMYLCASSSFRALGPDYGYTFGSGTRLTVV.